This TCR beta chain stems from a study of early T cells in non-severe SARS-CoV-2 infection. The overall study: The authors sequenced bulk RNA from unsorted whole blood, leaving chains unpaired. General study results and limits: VDJdb matching skewed toward anti-spike CD8 responses, missing private and CD4 specificities.

Unique molecular identifiers were attached to individual cDNA molecules. TCRdb recomputed calls from the 5' RACE reads with MiXCR, one row per CDR3 protein. This sample has around 50,000 distinct CDR3 sequences, with around 11% found just once. This clonotype was counted ten times or more. What it recognizes is unknown. Trimming left V 0 bases short and J 5 bases short, with 8 bases between. The CDR3 runs to 14 residues. From germline, CDR1 is SGDLS and CDR2 YYNGEE. Sequencing used whole blood. This clonotype originated in an adult who was a healthcare worker with PCR-confirmed SARS-CoV-2 infection or an uninfected control (not recorded which). The chain carries TRBV9 and TRBJ2-2; D not certain. This CDR3 reads CASSVGGQTGELFF. Here the CDR3 DNA reads TGTGCCAGCAGCGTAGGGGGTCAGACCGGGGAGCTGTTTTTT.